Listed here is a single TCR beta chain. In the authors' methods: Amplified reference gene primers provided the basis for estimating nucleated cell counts. TCRdb's copy holds only in-frame clones and misses some; the assay was immunoSEQ multiplex PCR. The V and J calls and clone size are taken from that table; D and trimming were inferred from the DNA. Of more than 55,000 clones in the sample, just under 90% were seen once. V lost 3 bases and J lost 1, with 13 bases in between. From germline, CDR1 is SGHNT and CDR2 YYREEE (reference sequence). The CDR3 length is 15 residues. This sample is drawn from a study of blood T cell repertoires in COVID-19. In the study overall: Sites in the United States, Italy and Spain provided acute and convalescent COVID-19 samples. T cells, B-cell-depleted T cells, or PBMCs supplied cDNA or gDNA.

This receptor was identified in a human donor with active COVID-19. The donor label of this sample is uncertain. The genes are TRBV5-4 and TRBJ2-5; D is possibly TRBD1 (5 bases). The sample was peripheral blood. The CDR3 spells CASSSIQVPQETQYF. Here the CDR3 DNA reads TGTGCCAGCAGCTCGATACAGGTCCCCCAAGAGACCCAGTACTTC.